This T cell receptor (beta chain) was profiled in a study of immune cell composition in non-small cell lung cancer (dated by TCRdb to the late 2010s). Study-level background: To assign histologic subtype, which was mostly lung adenocarcinoma or squamous cell carcinoma, H&E was combined with p63, CK5, Napsin A and TTF-1 immunohistochemistry. TCR-beta sequencing from Adaptive Biotechnologies was done on around 34 paired sets of NSCLC tumour and non-adjacent lung specimens and on about two dozen tumour-only specimens. Supplementary cohort #1, approximately 10 lung adenocarcinoma cases, had paired tumour/lung TCR-beta sequencing and TIL populations generated to assess tumour reactivity. The subtype comparisons left out a few tumour specimens with TCR-beta data because those specimens were rare histological subtypes. Overall results and qualifications from the work: Nearly half of NSCLC cases had tumour-associated clones >0.5%, with roughly 76% of squamous carcinomas showing such clones compared with about 35% of adenocarcinomas. No significant correlation was found between tumour TCR-beta clonality and smoking pack-years. In under twelve adenocarcinoma cases, maximal tumour-associated clone frequency correlated strongly with TIL tumour reactivity, whereas overall clonality did not. The reactivity cohort included only around ten cases, and whether tumour-reactive clones share sequences with the dominant in vivo tumour-associated clones was not shown.

The germline V gene specifies KGHSH as CDR1 and LQKENI as CDR2. The CDR3 goes from the cysteine to the phenylalanine over 14 residues. The DNA shown is the 42-base CDR3, in frame from base 1. V and J lose 3 bases and 2 bases, and a span of 8 bases separates them. A two-step multiplex PCR was used to amplify TCR-beta CDR3 regions from genomic DNA, and Illumina-compatible adaptors were added in the second step. As a commercial immunoSEQ service, TCR-beta immunosequencing was carried out on an Illumina platform. The original methods were these. Two measures summarised the repertoires: productive clonality, and Top 10 Clones, meaning the percentage of T-cell templates coming from the ten most frequent sequences. Productive clonality had a range of 0 to 1, where 1 means a monoclonal population. Tumour-associated clones were defined as sequences comprising at least 0.1% of tumour T-cell templates but absent from matched non-adjacent lung, identified via log10 scatter plots. Two-group comparisons used Student's t-tests, stages used ANOVA, and relationships used linear regression, analysed in GraphPad Prism7 and R. TCRdb's version of the immuneACCESS table is confined to in-frame rearrangements and falls short of the full clone set. An unresolved V gene accounts for under half of the shortfall where checked; the remainder is of unknown origin. V, J and clone size were drawn from that table, and D and trimming were deduced from the DNA. Recorded for this sample are 5,300 or so clones; about 88% of them occurred a single time. Under 6.5% of the sample is taken by the ten largest.

A remark on this clone: Which antigen it targets is not known. Base-call qualities are not available, and no considerably larger clone is one nucleotide away.

Normal lung samples were non-adjacent lung tissue taken as far from the tumour as possible, at least 3 cm away, from the same patient. Frozen aliquots of unsorted single-cell suspensions were used for genomic DNA extraction with the QIAamp DNA kit. Tissues arrived within 2 hours after resection and were immediately processed into single-cell suspensions. Tissue was broken up mechanically, digested enzymatically with DNase I, collagenase I and hyaluronidase for around 31 minutes at 37 degrees C, and then filtered and RBC-lysed. Sequencing was carried out using non-adjacent lung tissue. This sequence was found in a human donor with non-small cell lung cancer. Some clones in this sample may be carry-over from other donors' samples. This sequence uses TRBV18 and TRBJ2-1; a tentative D match to TRBD2 spans 6 bases. DNA sequence: TGTGCCAGCTCACCCGGACTAACCTACAATGAGCAGTTCTTC. Translated, it reads CASSPGLTYNEQFF.